The following is a T cell receptor (beta chain) sequence with its context. This sample was included in a study of OX40 agonist ivuxolimab in advanced cancers. Sequencing was performed with immunoSEQ multiplex PCR; in TCRdb, only in-frame clones are kept and a portion is missing. Among about 51,000 clones listed, almost 90% were seen once. Exclusion applied to patients with autoimmune disease history or systemic immunosuppression. The CDR3 consists of 11 residues. The germline CDR1 and CDR2 sequences are SNHLY and FYNNEI. The V end was cut by 8 bases, the J end by 4 bases, with 9 bases between. The V and J genes are TRBV2 and TRBJ2-7, with TRBD2 as a possible D gene (7 bases). Source: CD4+ or CD8+ T cells sorted from blood, taken in a trial of the OX40 agonist ivuxolimab. This sequence originates from an adult with an advanced solid tumor such as melanoma, head and neck, liver or kidney cancer. The CDR3 DNA reads TGTGCCAGCGGGGGGGCATACGAGCAGTACTTC. Translating gives CASGGAYEQYF.